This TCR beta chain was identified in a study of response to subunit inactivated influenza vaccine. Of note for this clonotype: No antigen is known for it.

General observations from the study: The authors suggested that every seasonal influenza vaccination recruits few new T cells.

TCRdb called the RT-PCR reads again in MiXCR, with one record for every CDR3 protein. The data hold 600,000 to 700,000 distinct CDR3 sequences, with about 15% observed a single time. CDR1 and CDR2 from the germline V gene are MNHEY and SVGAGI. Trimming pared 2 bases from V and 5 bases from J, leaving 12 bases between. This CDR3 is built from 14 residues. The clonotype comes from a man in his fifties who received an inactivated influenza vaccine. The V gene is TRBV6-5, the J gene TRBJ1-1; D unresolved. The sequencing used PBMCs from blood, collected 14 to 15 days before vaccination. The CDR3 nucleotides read TGTGCCAGCAGTTACACCCCTCGAGGGACTGAAGCTTTCTTT. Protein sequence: CASSYTPRGTEAFF.